One and the same sample provided the 3 T cell receptor beta chains below, sequenced in a study of identical twins. In TCRdb, the 5' RACE reads were re-called with MiXCR into one record per CDR3 protein. Of about 300,000 distinct CDR3 sequences in the sample, 9% to 15% are singletons; the top ten hold around 6.9%. This sample was shared with a second study, whose subject was yellow fever vaccine responses in identical twins.

Sequencing was carried out using CD8+ T cells sorted from blood. Every receptor here comes from a woman between 18 and 30 years old in good health.

This clonotype was seen a handful of times. DNA of the CDR3: TGCGCCAGCAGTGAGTTTCCACGTGGCTACACCTTC. It is translated as CASSEFPRGYTF. The gene calls are TRBV10-2 and TRBJ1-2; the D is unclear. Germline V lookup: CDR1 WSHSY, CDR2 SAAADI. This CDR3 region has 12 residues. V was clipped by 1 base and J by 7 bases, with 7 bases between them.

Ten or more counts support this clonotype. This sequence joins TRBV28 and TRBJ2-2; D perhaps matches TRBD2 (5 bases). Per the germline V gene, CDR1 is MDHEN and CDR2 is SYDVKM. V was trimmed by 5 bases and J by 6 bases, leaving 19 bases between them. The CDR3 runs to 16 residues. The CDR3 DNA follows: TGTGCCAGCAGTGGGGTTTGGAGGATCCAGTCCGGGGAGCTGTTTTTT. Residues: CASSGVWRIQSGELFF.

This clonotype was seen a few times. The chain links TRBV9 to TRBJ2-3; D is perhaps TRBD2 (5 bases). V was cut by 0 bases and J by 0 bases, with 14 bases left in between. This CDR3 region has 17 residues. The germline gives CDR1 SGDLS, CDR2 YYNGEE. This chain's CDR3 is CASSVDDYLTSTDTQYF. The CDR3 nucleotides read TGTGCCAGCAGCGTAGATGACTACCTCACCAGCACAGATACGCAGTATTTT.